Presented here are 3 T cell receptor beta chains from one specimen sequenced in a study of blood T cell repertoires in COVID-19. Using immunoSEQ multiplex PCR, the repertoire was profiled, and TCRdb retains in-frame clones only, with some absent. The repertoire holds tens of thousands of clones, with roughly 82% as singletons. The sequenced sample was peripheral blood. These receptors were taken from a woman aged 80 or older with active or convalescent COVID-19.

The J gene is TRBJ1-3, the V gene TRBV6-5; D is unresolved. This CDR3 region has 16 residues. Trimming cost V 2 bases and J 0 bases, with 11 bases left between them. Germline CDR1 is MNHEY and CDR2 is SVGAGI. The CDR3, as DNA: TGTGCCAGCAGTTACGAGTCGGGGAACTCTGGAAACACCATATATTTT. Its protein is CASSYESGNSGNTIYF.

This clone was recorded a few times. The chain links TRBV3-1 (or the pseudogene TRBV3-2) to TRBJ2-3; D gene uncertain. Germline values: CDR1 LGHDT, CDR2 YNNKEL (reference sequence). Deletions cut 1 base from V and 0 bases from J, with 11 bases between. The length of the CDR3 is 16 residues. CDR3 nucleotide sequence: TGTGCCAGCAGCCAAGCGGCTAGAGCTAGCACAGATACGCAGTATTTT. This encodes CASSQAARASTDTQYF.

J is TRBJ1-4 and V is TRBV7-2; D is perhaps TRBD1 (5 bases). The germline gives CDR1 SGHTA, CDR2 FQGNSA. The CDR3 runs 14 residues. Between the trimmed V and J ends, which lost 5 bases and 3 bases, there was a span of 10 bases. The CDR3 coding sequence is TGTGCCAGCAGCACCGACAGTTCTAATGAAAAACTGTTTTTT. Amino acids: CASSTDSSNEKLFF.